These T cell receptor beta chains were read from a single sample in a study of T cells expressing NK-cell markers. TCRdb re-called the 5' RACE reads and catalogs CDR3 proteins one per entry, DNA excluded. The data include tens of thousands of distinct CDR3 sequences; the top ten clones carry 50% to 75%. The sample consisted of blood T cells: a sorted CD56 or NKG2C T cell subset, CD4+ or CD8+ T cells, or bulk PBMC T cells (not recorded which). The receptors stem from a woman between 18 and 70 years old in good health. Each CDR3 is given with its conserved first and last residue.

cdr3_aa	j_call	v_call
CASSFRGLIDF	TRBJ2-5	TRBV12-3/TRBV12-4
CASRPGPAGSYEQYF	TRBJ2-7	TRBV12-3/TRBV12-4
CASSWTSSNEQFF	TRBJ2-1	TRBV7-9
CASSFKEGHYEQYF	TRBJ2-7	TRBV7-8
CASRSLGTGDQPQHF	TRBJ1-5	TRBV27
CASSSTAGEYEQYF	TRBJ2-7	TRBV7-2
CASSLGGGLNYGYTF	TRBJ1-2	TRBV12-3/TRBV12-4
CASSQGQGVAEQYF	TRBJ2-7	TRBV4-1
CAWSTGPTEAFF	TRBJ1-1	TRBV30
CASSRQGLTPYTF	TRBJ1-2	TRBV12-3/TRBV12-4
CASSPRGGRALFNEQFF	TRBJ2-1	TRBV27
CASSSATGLGYTF	TRBJ1-2	TRBV12-3/TRBV12-4
CASRPGGRGFTEAFF	TRBJ1-1	TRBV28
CASSHLAGANTGELFF	TRBJ2-2	TRBV6-5
CASSPRSGGETQYF	TRBJ2-5	TRBV5-1
CASSLVVRRGNFQETQYF	TRBJ2-5	TRBV12-3/TRBV12-4
CATASGTDHNEQFF	TRBJ2-1	TRBV25-1
CATKGVYSEQFF	TRBJ2-1	TRBV15
CASSLGREESYEQYF	TRBJ2-7	TRBV5-1
CASSTLAGGVPDPYNEQFF	TRBJ2-1	TRBV18
CASSLIQGELAKNIQYF	TRBJ2-4	TRBV7-9
CASSFRLAGARNEQFF	TRBJ2-1	TRBV13
CASSLGFGSGYEQYF	TRBJ2-7	TRBV11-2
CSAKQGKDQPQHF	TRBJ1-5	TRBV20-1
CASSRTDQETQYF	TRBJ2-5	TRBV11-2
CASSPDQGLQETQYF	TRBJ2-5	TRBV5-1